This TCR beta chain was found in a study of blood T cell repertoires in COVID-19. Whole-study context: T cells, B-cell-depleted T cells, or PBMCs supplied cDNA or gDNA.

Profiled with immunoSEQ multiplex PCR; TCRdb holds only in-frame clones, not every one. The table has 240,000 or so clones, approximately 83% seen once; the top ten hold 2.5% to 3.5%. The germline CDR1 and CDR2 sequences are MNHEY and SMNVEV (reference sequence). J gave up 4 bases and V 2 bases, and 5 bases lay outside the gene matches. The CDR3 runs to 16 residues. This clone was recorded a few times. This sequence was found in a woman aged 40 to 50 with acute COVID-19. Sequences were obtained from PBMCs or T cells enriched from blood (not recorded which). This rearrangement joins TRBV27 to TRBJ2-2, with 9 bases lining up with TRBD2. The CDR3 sequence: CASSLVGGRATGELFF. CDR3 nucleotide sequence: TGTGCCAGCAGTTTAGTGGGCGGGAGGGCCACCGGGGAGCTGTTTTTT.